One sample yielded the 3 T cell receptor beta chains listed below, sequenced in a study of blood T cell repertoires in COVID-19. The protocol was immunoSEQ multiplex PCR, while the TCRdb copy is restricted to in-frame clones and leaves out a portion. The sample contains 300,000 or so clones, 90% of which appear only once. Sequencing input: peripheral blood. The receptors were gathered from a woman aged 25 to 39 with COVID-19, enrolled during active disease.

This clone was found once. CDR3 amino acids: CASSLGTVNEKLFF. The CDR3 DNA reads TGTGCCAGCAGCCTTGGGACAGTCAATGAAAAACTGTTTTTT. The rearrangement uses TRBV11-2 and TRBJ1-4; 7 bases fit TRBD1. V was pared by 5 bases and J by 5 bases, with 5 bases of the junction left unmatched. Germline V lookup: CDR1 SGHAT, CDR2 FQNNGV. This CDR3 has 14 amino acids.

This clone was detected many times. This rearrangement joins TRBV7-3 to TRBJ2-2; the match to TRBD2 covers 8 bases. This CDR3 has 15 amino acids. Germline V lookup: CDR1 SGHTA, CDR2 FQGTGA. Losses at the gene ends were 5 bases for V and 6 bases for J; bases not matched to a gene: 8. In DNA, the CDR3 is TGTGCCAGCAGCGCCCAGGGAGCGGGAGCCGGGGAGCTGTTTTTT. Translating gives CASSAQGAGAGELFF.

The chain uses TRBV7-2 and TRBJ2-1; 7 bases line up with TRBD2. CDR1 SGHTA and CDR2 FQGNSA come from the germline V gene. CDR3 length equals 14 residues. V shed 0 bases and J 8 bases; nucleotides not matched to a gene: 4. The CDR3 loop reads CASSLAPGLDEQFF. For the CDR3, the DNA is TGTGCCAGCAGCTTAGCCCCAGGACTAGATGAGCAGTTCTTC.